This note documents a single T cell receptor (beta chain) sequence. The antigen is not known. This sample stems from a study of CD8+ T cells in alopecia areata. cDNA serving as the sequencing template came from extracted, reverse transcribed RNA. The method was immunoSEQ multiplex PCR; TCRdb's version includes in-frame clones alone and lacks a portion of them. The data contain roughly 200,000 clones, approximately 56% of them seen just once; the ten biggest clones take up 3% to 4%. The study's findings and limits: Sharing of TCR sequences between patients (possibly for HLA-related reasons) was less clear than in mice.

This CDR3 comprises 15 residues. Germline CDR1 reads ENHRY; CDR2 reads SYGVKD. The ends were cut back, 0 bases at V and 4 bases at J, with 13 bases in the middle. Noted treatment: oral pan-JAK inhibitor, 5-10 mg twice daily. The clonotype was recovered from a human donor with alopecia areata. The sequenced sample was CD4+ T cells sorted from blood, obtained at week 4, from a patient treated with tofacitinib. This chain connects TRBV10-3 to TRBJ2-7; D not resolved. The CDR3 loop reads CAISESRQKIYEQYF. CDR3 bases: TGTGCCATCAGTGAGTCCCGGCAGAAAATATACGAGCAGTACTTC.